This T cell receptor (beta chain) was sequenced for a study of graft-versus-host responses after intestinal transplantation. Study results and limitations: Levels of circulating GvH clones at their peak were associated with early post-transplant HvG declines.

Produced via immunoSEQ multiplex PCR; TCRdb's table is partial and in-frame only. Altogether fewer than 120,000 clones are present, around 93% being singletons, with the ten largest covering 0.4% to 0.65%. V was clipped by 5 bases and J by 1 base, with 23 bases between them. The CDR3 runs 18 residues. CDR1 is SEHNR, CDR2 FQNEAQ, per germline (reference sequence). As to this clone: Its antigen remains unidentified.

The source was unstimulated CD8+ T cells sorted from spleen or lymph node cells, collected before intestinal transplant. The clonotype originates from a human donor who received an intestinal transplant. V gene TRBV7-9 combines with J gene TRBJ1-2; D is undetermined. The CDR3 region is CASSPRTPARNRNYGYTF. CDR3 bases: TGTGCCAGCAGCCCCCGGACTCCTGCGAGGAACCGTAACTATGGCTACACCTTC.